This passage covers 27 T cell receptor beta chains from one sample sequenced in a study of early T cells in non-severe SARS-CoV-2 infection. TCRdb re-derived calls from the 5' RACE reads in MiXCR, one entry per CDR3 protein. This repertoire shows tens of thousands of distinct CDR3 sequences, over 5% found once; its top ten account for 6.8%. What was sequenced was whole blood. These receptors came from an adult who was a healthcare worker with PCR-confirmed SARS-CoV-2 infection or an uninfected control (not recorded which).

As DNA, the CDR3 is TGTGCCACCAGTGGATCTAGTGGTCTGGAACTGGCCCAGGAGCAGTTCTTC. Translation gives CATSGSSGLELAQEQFF. This chain joins TRBV24-1 and TRBJ2-1; D gene ambiguous. V shed 5 bases and J shed 10 bases, with 26 bases lying between them. The CDR3 runs 17 residues. Germline V gives CDR1 KGHDR, CDR2 SFDVKD.

This clonotype appeared many times. In nucleotides, the CDR3 is TGCAGCGTTGAAGCAGGGATAGACACCATATATTTT. This sequence encodes CSVEAGIDTIYF. The V call is TRBV29-1, the J call TRBJ1-3, with a weak D call TRBD1 (5 bases). Germline loops: CDR1 SQVTM, CDR2 ANQGSEA. The CDR3 has 12 residues. Trimming shortened V by 1 base and J by 8 bases, and 9 bases separated the two germline ends.

This clonotype was seen more than once but under ten times. V is TRBV11-2 and J is TRBJ1-5; 12 bases map to TRBD1. The V and J ends lost 5 bases and 2 bases, in that order; junction bases with no gene match: 4. The CDR3 loop spans 16 amino acids. CDR1 is SGHAT and CDR2 is FQNNGV in the germline V gene. CDR3 nucleotide sequence: TGTGCCAGCAGCGGGACAGGGGGCAAGGGCAATCAGCCCCAGCATTTT. Translated: CASSGTGGKGNQPQHF.

The sample holds many counts of this clonotype. The CDR3 DNA is TGCAGTGCTAGGGAAGCGGGGGGGTCAACAGATACGCAGTATTTT. Its translation is CSAREAGGSTDTQYF. The V call is TRBV20-1, the J call TRBJ2-3; 10 nucleotides agree with TRBD2. Germline trimming cut 3 bases from V and 3 bases from J; bases unmatched to any gene: 6. Germline V gene data show CDR1 as DFQATT and CDR2 as SNEGSKA (reference sequence). This CDR3 region has 15 residues.

This clonotype was counted a few times. The rearrangement joins TRBV6-6 to TRBJ2-7, with D hard to call. In germline, CDR1 is MNHNY, CDR2 SVGAGI (reference sequence). This CDR3 has 13 amino acids. V lost 1 base to trimming and J lost 3 bases, with 7 bases between them. Here the CDR3 reads CASSYYAGYEQYF. The CDR3 nucleotides read TGTGCCAGCAGTTACTACGCAGGCTACGAGCAGTACTTC.

The rearrangement links TRBV29-1 to TRBJ2-3, with D unclear. Trimming pared 4 bases from V and 6 bases from J, leaving 11 bases between. There are 12 residues in the CDR3. The germline V gene encodes CDR1 SQVTM and CDR2 ANQGSEA. The CDR3 DNA sequence: TGCAGCGTTGGGAGACCCTCCGATACGCAGTATTTT. Residues: CSVGRPSDTQYF.

The table lists this clonotype with many counts. The J gene is TRBJ2-5, the V gene TRBV10-2, with TRBD2 matching 11 bases. The CDR3 is 17 amino acids. Looked up from germline, CDR1 is WSHSY and CDR2 is SAAADI. Trimming removed 0 bases from V and 5 bases from J; junction bases left unmatched: 8. Here the CDR3 DNA reads TGCGCCAGCAGTGAGTCGGTAACGGCTAGCGGGAGGGAGACCCAGTACTTC. Its translation is CASSESVTASGRETQYF.

This clonotype was observed many times. The rearrangement joins TRBV5-1 to TRBJ1-2; D might be TRBD1 (5 bases). The CDR3 length is 12 residues. CDR1 SGHRS and CDR2 YFSETQ come from the germline V gene. V lost 4 bases and J 5 bases, leaving 9 bases between the germline ends. CDR3 sequence: CASSLEGYGYTF. The DNA for the CDR3 is TGCGCCAGCAGCCTGGAGGGGTATGGCTACACCTTC.

A remark on this clonotype: This may stem from a read error, because a much larger clone lies one nucleotide away. The V gene is TRBV12-3 or TRBV12-4, the J gene TRBJ1-1; D is unclear. This CDR3 is 13 amino acids long. This chain's CDR3 is CASSLIAAGEASF. CDR3 coding DNA: TGTGCCAGCAGTTTAATCGCGGCGGGTGAAGCTTCCTTT.

The rearrangement links TRBV10-3 to TRBJ2-3; D gene ambiguous. V was clipped by 6 bases and J by 0 bases, with 7 bases between them. This CDR3 spans 13 amino acids. Germline-derived CDR1 and CDR2 are ENHRY and SYGVKD. This chain's CDR3 is CAIRGPSTDTQYF. The CDR3 nucleotides are TGTGCCATCAGAGGGCCTAGCACAGATACGCAGTATTTT.

This clonotype was recorded many times. CDR3 protein: CASRGAGGRAGELFF. The CDR3, as DNA: TGTGCCAGCAGGGGTGCGGGGGGTCGCGCCGGGGAGCTGTTTTTT. The V gene is TRBV7-2, the J gene TRBJ2-2; 8 nucleotides align to TRBD2. J was trimmed by 6 bases and V by 6 bases; bases with no gene match: 9. Per the germline V gene, CDR1 is SGHTA and CDR2 is FQGNSA. The CDR3 totals 15 residues. The full variable domain, its missing parts supplied by reference TRBV7-2 and TRBJ2-2, is GAGVSQSPSNKVTEKGKDVELRCDPISGHTALYWYRQSLGQGLEFLIYFQGNSAPDKSGLPSDRFSAERTGGSVSTLTIQRTQQEDSAVYLCASRGAGGRAGELFFGEGSRLTVL.

The rearrangement uses TRBV5-5 and TRBJ1-2; 9 bases are shared with TRBD1. Germline assignment: CDR1 SGHKS and CDR2 YYEKEE (reference sequence). V lost 7 bases and J lost 8; bases outside the gene matches: 9. This CDR3 is 13 amino acids long. CDR3 bases: TGTGCCAGCCAGGGGAACAGGGGGCGCGGCTACACCTTC. This translates into CASQGNRGRGYTF.

The chain joins TRBV24-1 to TRBJ1-1; the D gene is possibly TRBD1 (5 bases). The V gene's germline CDR1 is KGHDR and CDR2 SFDVKD. This CDR3 is built from 15 residues. V was clipped by 4 bases and J by 4 bases, with 15 bases between them. The CDR3 DNA is TGTGCCACCAGTGACTCTGGGAAGGGGATCACTGAAGCTTTCTTT. Translating gives CATSDSGKGITEAFF.

This clonotype showed up many times. The CDR3 DNA sequence: TGTGCCAGCAGTAATGAAGGGGACAGGGGGCTCGGTGCTGAAGCTTTCTTT. Translated, it gives CASSNEGDRGLGAEAFF. The chain couples TRBV6-5 to TRBJ1-1, with TRBD1 matching 12 bases. Germline V lookup: CDR1 MNHEY, CDR2 SVGAGI. V gave up 5 bases and J gave up 6 bases; unmatched junction bases: 13. This CDR3 is 17 amino acids long.

There are many counts of this clonotype. The genes are TRBV5-4 and TRBJ2-1; D unclear. Trimming removed 4 bases at V and 15 bases at J, with 20 bases between. The CDR3 runs 13 residues. In germline, CDR1 is SGHNT, CDR2 YYREEE (reference sequence). As DNA, the CDR3 is TGTGCCAGCAGCATAGTAGTGGACCTGAGCAGGTTCTTC. Its translation is CASSIVVDLSRFF.

This clonotype has only a few counts. The rearrangement uses TRBV6-5 and TRBJ2-7, with D uncertain. The CDR3 runs to 14 residues. Trimming left V 3 bases short and J 0 bases short, with 9 bases between. The germline V gene encodes CDR1 MNHEY and CDR2 SVGAGI. CDR3 protein: CASSYKARSYEQYF. CDR3 in DNA: TGTGCCAGCAGTTATAAGGCTCGCTCCTACGAGCAGTACTTC.

In its sample, this clonotype was seen many times. The V call is TRBV2, the J call TRBJ1-4; the D is unclear. Per germline, CDR1 SNHLY and CDR2 FYNNEI. Trimming left V 0 bases short and J 13 bases short, with 12 bases between. The CDR3 loop spans 13 amino acids. The CDR3 coding sequence is TGTGCCAGCAGTGAAGCGTGGAGTTTTGGACTGTTTTTT. It translates to CASSEAWSFGLFF.

V is TRBV12-5 and J is TRBJ2-1; D is perhaps TRBD1 (5 bases). This CDR3 spans 11 amino acids. Trimming removed 5 bases from V and 7 bases from J, with 6 bases in between. Germline V gene sequence: CDR1 LGHNT, CDR2 FRNRAP. CDR3 in amino acids: CASGPGNEQFF. CDR3 nucleotides: TGTGCTAGTGGTCCAGGGAATGAGCAGTTCTTC.

This clonotype was seen a handful of times. The chain joins TRBV29-1 to TRBJ1-1; D gene uncertain. Germline CDR1 reads SQVTM; CDR2 reads ANQGSEA. V lost 5 bases to trimming and J lost 0 bases, with 16 bases between them. CDR3 size: 15 residues. CDR3 in DNA: TGCAGCGTTCTGTTCGGAGGGAATATGAACACTGAAGCTTTCTTT. Translated, it gives CSVLFGGNMNTEAFF.

This clonotype has just a few counts. The V call is TRBV20-1, the J call TRBJ2-2; D call uncertain. CDR1 is DFQATT, CDR2 SNEGSKA, per germline (reference sequence). The CDR3 extends over 14 amino acids. V was pared by 2 bases and J by 1 base, with 8 bases between. CDR3 coding DNA: TGCAGTGCTAGATACAGCGAGAACACCGGGGAGCTGTTTTTT. Its translation: CSARYSENTGELFF.

This clonotype was picked up many times. V is TRBV29-1 and J is TRBJ2-3, with TRBD1 as a possible D gene (6 bases). CDR3 length equals 16 residues. Germline V gene data show CDR1 as SQVTM and CDR2 as ANQGSEA. Between the trimmed V and J ends, which lost 0 bases and 4 bases, there was a span of 17 bases. Here the CDR3 DNA reads TGCAGCGTTGAAGATCGAGAGGGGGACATTTCAGATACGCAGTATTTT. Translating gives CSVEDREGDISDTQYF.

The rearrangement links TRBV20-1 to TRBJ1-5; D perhaps matches TRBD1 (5 bases). With 6 bases removed from V and 2 bases from J, the gap between germline ends came to 8 bases. The CDR3 contains 12 residues. The V gene's germline CDR1 is DFQATT and CDR2 SNEGSKA (reference sequence). The CDR3 sequence is CSAWDGNQPQHF. As DNA, the CDR3 is TGCAGTGCCTGGGACGGCAATCAGCCCCAGCATTTT.

This clonotype was detected only a few times. The V call is TRBV29-1, the J call TRBJ2-5; D might be TRBD1 (5 bases). Germline V CDR1 and CDR2: SQVTM, ANQGSEA. The CDR3 has 15 residues. V gave up 6 bases and J gave up 5 bases, with 22 bases separating them. The CDR3, as DNA: TGCAGCGTAAGAAGGGGCCAGACGAAGGAGGAGACCCAGTACTTC. Protein product: CSVRRGQTKEETQYF.

This clonotype was seen at least ten times. Germline is not matched at one junction end, which may reflect a read error. DNA of the CDR3: TGCAGTGCCCGAGCCCAATTACAGGGGAAAGGCACTGAAGTTTTCTTT. Its protein is CSARAQLQGKGTEVFF. The J gene is TRBJ1-1, the V gene TRBV20-1; 7 bases agree with TRBD1. CDR1 DFQATT and CDR2 SNEGSKA come from the germline V gene (reference sequence). This CDR3 is 16 amino acids long.

This clonotype was seen at least ten times. V gene TRBV20-1 combines with J gene TRBJ1-2; weak D call: TRBD1 (6 bases). Looked up from germline, CDR1 is DFQATT and CDR2 is SNEGSKA (reference sequence). The V end lost 5 bases, the J end lost 8 bases, and 15 bases lay between the germline ends. The CDR3 is 12 amino acids. The CDR3 is CSARQGYGGYTF. The CDR3 coding sequence is TGCAGTGCTCGTCAGGGGTACGGCGGCTACACCTTC.

This clonotype was seen ten or more times. V usage is TRBV7-9 and J usage is TRBJ1-1, with no clear D. The CDR3 consists of 14 residues. The germline gives CDR1 SEHNR, CDR2 FQNEAQ (reference sequence). V lost 1 base to trimming and J lost 4 bases, with 10 bases between them. The CDR3 sequence: CASSLGRVGTEAFF. CDR3 sequence (DNA): TGTGCCAGCAGCTTAGGGAGGGTTGGCACTGAAGCTTTCTTT. The full variable domain, rest sourced from reference TRBV7-9 and TRBJ1-1, is DTGVSQNPRHKITKRGQNVTFRCDPISEHNRLYWYRQTLGQGPEFLTYFQNEAQLEKSRLLSDRFSAERPKGSFSTLEIQRTEQGDSAMYLCASSLGRVGTEAFFGQGTRLTVV.

This clonotype was recorded many times. V is TRBV5-1 and J is TRBJ1-5; 8 bases are shared with TRBD1. V was pared by 0 bases and J by 5 bases, with 7 bases of the junction left unmatched. Germline CDR1 SGHRS, CDR2 YFSETQ. The CDR3 has 16 amino acids. For the CDR3, the DNA is TGCGCCAGCAGCTTGGCAGGGGGCGCATTCGATCAGCCCCAGCATTTT. Amino acid sequence: CASSLAGGAFDQPQHF.